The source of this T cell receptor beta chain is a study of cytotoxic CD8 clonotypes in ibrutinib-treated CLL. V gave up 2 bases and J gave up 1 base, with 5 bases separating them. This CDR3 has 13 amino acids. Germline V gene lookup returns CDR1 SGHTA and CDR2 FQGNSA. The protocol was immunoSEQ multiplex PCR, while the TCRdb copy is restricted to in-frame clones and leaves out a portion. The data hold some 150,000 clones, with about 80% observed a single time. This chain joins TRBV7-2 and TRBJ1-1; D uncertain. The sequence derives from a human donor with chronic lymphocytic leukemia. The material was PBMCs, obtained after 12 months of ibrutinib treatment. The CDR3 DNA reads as TGTGCCAGCAGCTTACAACCGAACACTGAAGCTTTCTTT. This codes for CASSLQPNTEAFF.